Listed here is a single TCR beta chain. These data originate in a study of early T cells in non-severe SARS-CoV-2 infection. About the research overall: The chains were unpaired, and the sequenced material was bulk RNA from unsorted whole blood.

Germline loops: CDR1 MNHNS, CDR2 SASEGT. The CDR3 has 13 amino acids. V was trimmed by 6 bases and J by 8 bases, leaving 16 bases between them. As part of library construction, unique molecular identifiers were attached to individual cDNA molecules. A single record per CDR3 protein comes from TCRdb applying MiXCR to the 5' RACE reads. Among about 55,000 distinct CDR3 sequences listed, about 7.1% were seen once. The material sequenced was whole blood, taken at baseline. The origin of this receptor is an adult who was a healthcare worker with PCR-confirmed SARS-CoV-2 infection or an uninfected control (not recorded which). V is TRBV6-1 and J is TRBJ1-2; D perhaps matches TRBD1 (5 bases). In nucleotides, the CDR3 is TGTGCCAGCAGGGGTCAGGGCGCATCGGGCTACACCTTC. It translates to CASRGQGASGYTF.